The 11 T cell receptor beta chains in this list originate from one sample, sequenced in a study of blood T cells in healthy people across ages. The use of a sample-barcoded 5' primer and a J-beta primer mix characterized a second PCR of roughly 6 to 11 cycles. TCRdb analysed the 5' RACE reads with MiXCR anew, one entry per CDR3 protein. Among more than 900,000 distinct CDR3 sequences listed, about 28% were seen once. This same sample was also taken into another study, of T cells of mothers and their children.

The sequenced material came from blood. The receptors were sampled from a woman between 40 and 55 years old in good health.

The chain links TRBV6-7 to TRBJ2-5; D possibly corresponds to TRBD2 (6 bases). TRBV6-7 is identified as an open reading frame with a role that is uncertain. CDR3 length: 14 amino acids. The V gene lost 7 bases and the J gene lost 5 bases, with 17 bases spanning the gap. The CDR3 reads CASINPGRRETQYF. The CDR3, as DNA: TGTGCCAGCATCAATCCGGGGAGGCGGGAGACCCAGTACTTC.

Ten or more counts support this clonotype. V and J are TRBV29-1 and TRBJ2-3; D not certain. CDR1 is SQVTM and CDR2 is ANQGSEA in the germline V gene. The CDR3 runs to 16 residues. V shed 0 bases and J shed 1 base, with 14 bases lying between them. This CDR3 is CSVEDQSDWRTDTQYF. In nucleotides, the CDR3 is TGCAGCGTTGAAGATCAAAGCGACTGGCGCACAGATACGCAGTATTTT.

This clonotype was seen a few times. The V gene is TRBV28, the J gene TRBJ2-3, with D possibly matching TRBD2 (5 bases). This CDR3 is built from 14 residues. In germline, CDR1 is MDHEN, CDR2 SYDVKM. Trimming stripped 3 bases from V and 4 bases from J, with 11 bases between. Written as DNA, the CDR3 is TGTGCCAGCAGTTTCGGTGCGGGCCCAGATACGCAGTATTTT. It is translated as CASSFGAGPDTQYF. Full variable domain (rest looked up from reference TRBV28 and TRBJ2-3): DVKVTQSSRYLVKRTGEKVFLECVQDMDHENMFWYRQDPGLGLRLIYFSYDVKMKEKGDIPEGYSVSREKKERFSLILESASTNQTSMYLCASSFGAGPDTQYFGPGTRLTVL.

For this clonotype: The junction shows a germline mismatch at one end, possibly a read error. The chain couples TRBV4-1 to TRBJ2-3, with 10 bases matching TRBD2. The CDR3 runs 18 residues. The germline V gene has CDR1 MGHRA and CDR2 YSYEKL. CDR3 bases: TGCGCCAGCAGCCAAGAGGGTCAGCGGGGGGGCGGCACAGCTACGCAGTATTTT. This sequence encodes CASSQEGQRGGGTATQYF.

For this clonotype: Given a much more abundant clone one base away, this may be a read error. V usage is TRBV4-3 and J usage is TRBJ2-1, with 7 nucleotides matching TRBD1. The V gene's germline CDR1 is LGHNA and CDR2 YSLEER. The CDR3 has 16 amino acids. CDR3 DNA sequence: TGCGCCAGCAGCCAAGACGGACAGGCCACCTACAATGGGCAGTTCTTC. It codes for CASSQDGQATYNGQFF.

The chain links TRBV18 to TRBJ2-3, with unresolved D. V shed 1 base and J shed 7 bases, with 12 bases lying between them. Germline CDR1 is KGHSH and CDR2 is LQKENI. The CDR3 totals 14 residues. CDR3 sequence: CASSPLASSNTQYF. For the CDR3, the DNA is TGTGCCAGCTCACCACTGGCTTCCTCCAATACGCAGTATTTT. Complete variable domain (other parts from reference TRBV18 and TRBJ2-3): NAGVMQNPRHLVRRRGQEARLRCSPMKGHSHVYWYRQLPEEGLKFMVYLQKENIIDESGMPKERFSAEFPKEGPSILRIQQVVRGDSAAYFCASSPLASSNTQYFGPGTRLTVL.

This clonotype was picked up a small number of times. Sequence at one end of the junction differs from germline and may be a read error. The rearrangement links TRBV27 to TRBJ1-1; 11 bases are a match to TRBD1. The CDR3 length is 14 residues. Per germline, CDR1 MNHEY and CDR2 SMNVEV (reference sequence). As DNA, the CDR3 is TGCGCCAGCAGTTGGACAGGGGGCTATACTGAAGCTTTCTTT. This translates into CASSWTGGYTEAFF.

This clonotype was counted many times. The J gene is TRBJ2-7, the V gene TRBV27; a weak D match, TRBD2 (6 bases). The germline CDR1 and CDR2 sequences are MNHEY and SMNVEV (reference sequence). This CDR3 is built from 14 residues. Trimming pared 8 bases from V and 2 bases from J, leaving 16 bases between. The CDR3 loop is CASGRRGQPYEQYF. Here the CDR3 DNA reads TGTGCCAGCGGTCGGAGGGGTCAACCCTACGAGCAGTACTTC.

The chain carries TRBV4-2 and TRBJ2-5, with D possibly being TRBD1 (5 bases). This CDR3 spans 15 amino acids. The V and J ends lost 9 bases and 4 bases respectively, with 21 bases between them. The germline V gene has CDR1 LGHNA and CDR2 YNFKEQ. The DNA of the CDR3 is TGTGCCAGTGGAGCACCACTAAAGGGGCGAGAGACCCAGTACTTC. This sequence encodes CASGAPLKGRETQYF.

This clonotype came up many times. The rearrangement joins TRBV28 to TRBJ2-1; TRBD2 matches 13 bases. The germline CDR1 and CDR2 sequences are MDHEN and SYDVKM. The J segment lost 0 bases and the V segment lost 3 bases, leaving 11 bases of the junction unmatched. The CDR3 sequence is 20 residues long. The CDR3 loop is CASSLITSGGALSSYNEQFF. As DNA, the CDR3 is TGTGCCAGCAGTTTGATAACTAGCGGGGGGGCCCTGAGCTCCTACAATGAGCAGTTCTTC.

This chain links TRBV7-6 with TRBJ2-5, with 7 nucleotides matching TRBD2. CDR1 is SGHVS, CDR2 FNYEAQ, per germline. Trimming removed 4 bases from V and 1 base from J; junction bases left unmatched: 6. This CDR3 spans 15 amino acids. CDR3 nucleotides: TGTGCCAGCAGCTCCCTGGGACTACCCCAAGAGACCCAGTACTTC. This encodes CASSSLGLPQETQYF.